This paragraph reports one TCR beta chain. Its antigen specificity is not known. No base quality information exists; no much larger clone differs at one position. The immunoSEQ Assay, a bias-controlled multiplex PCR, was used to amplify TCRbeta CDR3 regions from genomic DNA. The paper's data handling went like this. Nucleated cell counts per sample were estimated from amplification of reference gene primers within the assay. To quantify the absolute abundance of each unique TCRbeta CDR3 rearrangement, sequence reads were collapsed and filtered. For each sample, productive Simpson clonality was calculated by taking the square root of Simpson's diversity index across productive rearrangements. The table was pulled from immuneACCESS by TCRdb, which kept in-frame rearrangements only. Such tables lose some clones; where checked, under half of the loss comes from unresolved V genes, and the rest has no known cause. V and J calls and clone size are given by that table; D and trimming were obtained from the DNA. Here the sample has about 35,000 clones; roughly four fifths occur a single time. 35% to 50% of the sample comes from the top ten.

The entry originates in a study of blood T cell repertoires in COVID-19 (dated by TCRdb to about 2020). Turning to the overall study: Samples from collaborators originated in the United States, Italy and Spain and spanned both the acute and convalescent phases of COVID-19. The material from the prospective study consisted of cDNA or gDNA derived from T cells, B-cell-depleted T cells, or PBMCs. The samples were drawn from two sources: the first 160 participants of the ongoing ImmuneRACE study, and 1,000 to 1,500 subjects contributed by 6 global collaborators. The repertoires were released in a freely available public database meant as a resource for research on the immune response to SARS-CoV-2. Nearly every sample came with metadata listing a de-identified subject ID, COVID-19 status, age in years and sex. The dataset comprised deeply sampled blood TCRbeta repertoires from subjects exposed to, actively infected with, or recovered from COVID-19. Where available, HLA class I and class II types were obtained from metadata supplied by the sample provider rather than from assay-based typing.

From a lookup of the germline V gene, CDR1 and CDR2 are KGHSH and LQKENI. V and J are trimmed by 4 bases and 5 bases, and the gene matches miss 8 bases of the junction. There are 16 amino acids in the CDR3, from cysteine to phenylalanine inclusive. Of all the DNA, just the CDR3 is kept, 48 bases in frame from base 1. The study at large found these results: How much clinical and demographic metadata was included differed by source and by participant, and the metadata was provided uncurated.

Collaborating institutions collected whole blood in K2EDTA tubes following their own protocols. For TCRbeta analysis, collaborators shipped samples as frozen whole blood, isolated PBMCs, or DNA extracted from either of those sample types. This sequence originates from a human donor in a cohort sampled during active or convalescent COVID-19. The donor label of this sample is uncertain. This sequence uses TRBV18 and TRBJ2-5; TRBD2 agrees with 12 junctional bases. Source material: peripheral blood. The CDR3 in this case is CASSLLAGGPQETQYF. The DNA sequence reads TGTGCCAGCTCACTTCTAGCGGGAGGGCCACAGGAGACCCAGTACTTC.